Given below is one TCR beta chain in context. These data are taken from a study of blood T cell repertoires in COVID-19. Authors' analysis steps: Quantification of nucleated cells was approximated via reference gene primer amplification. Sequenced by immunoSEQ multiplex PCR; TCRdb stores in-frame clones only, minus some. D and trimming come from the DNA, and the V and J calls and clone size come from that table. The table shows around 100,000 clones, with 90% occurring only once. The CDR3 runs 14 residues. Trimming stripped 8 bases from V and 2 bases from J, with 14 bases between. The germline gives CDR1 SGHVS, CDR2 FQNEAQ.

The sequence came from a man between 45 and 60 years old with acute or convalescent COVID-19. The chain has TRBV7-8 and TRBJ2-3; maybe TRBD1 (6 bases). The sample consisted of peripheral blood. The CDR3 DNA reads as TGTGCCAGCCGCCCGGGACACCTCACAGATACGCAGTATTTT. This gives the protein CASRPGHLTDTQYF.